Following are 4 T cell receptor beta chains from one sample sequenced in a study of T cells after yellow fever vaccination. TCRdb re-analysed the 5' RACE reads in MiXCR, keeping a single row per CDR3 protein. The sample holds around 150,000 distinct CDR3 sequences, around 7% seen once. Sequencing was performed on CD4+ T cells sorted from PBMCs, taken about 5 days after the first yellow fever vaccination. All receptors come from a man aged 18 to 29 who received the YFV17D yellow fever vaccine.

This clonotype was counted many times. The chain links TRBV29-1 to TRBJ2-3; D is ambiguous. The CDR3 is 12 residues long. V shed 6 bases and J shed 11 bases, with 18 bases lying between them. The V gene's germline CDR1 is SQVTM and CDR2 ANQGSEA. CDR3 DNA sequence: TGCAGCGTAACCCAAGATAGGCGAGAGCAGTATTTT. Amino acid sequence: CSVTQDRREQYF.

This clonotype occurred a few times. The J gene is TRBJ1-2, the V gene TRBV27; D gene unclear. This CDR3 is 11 amino acids long. The V end lost 5 bases, the J end lost 7 bases, and 8 bases lay between the germline ends. Germline V gives CDR1 MNHEY, CDR2 SMNVEV (reference sequence). CDR3 DNA: TGTGCCAGCAGTCGCTTCGGTGGCTACACCTTC. It translates to CASSRFGGYTF.

This clonotype was seen at least ten times. CDR3 in amino acids: CASSQGPAGQETQYF. The CDR3 nucleotides read TGCGCCAGCAGCCAAGGACCAGCGGGACAAGAGACCCAGTACTTC. The rearrangement uses TRBV4-1 and TRBJ2-5; 7 bases line up with TRBD2. The V gene's germline CDR1 is MGHRA and CDR2 YSYEKL. The CDR3 extends over 15 amino acids. V dropped 1 base and J dropped 2; count of bases not matched to a gene: 4.

The V gene is TRBV20-1, the J gene TRBJ1-4; unclear D gene. V lost 3 bases and J 8 bases, leaving 10 bases between the germline ends. The CDR3 extends over 12 amino acids. Germline-derived CDR1 and CDR2 are DFQATT and SNEGSKA (reference sequence). CDR3 residues: CSARHSLEKLFF. Written as DNA, the CDR3 is TGCAGTGCTAGGCACAGCCTGGAAAAACTGTTTTTT.